The clone carrying this TCR beta chain showed up just a few times. Each donor was nominally healthy when sampled (though unrecorded immune exposures were likely). 13 Jbeta primers and 60 Vbeta primers were used for the PCR. The protocol was immunoSEQ multiplex PCR, while the TCRdb copy is restricted to in-frame clones and leaves out a portion. The table has about 270,000 clones, just over 70% seen once. The data belong to a study of cytomegalovirus exposure and HLA in healthy donors. This CDR3 region has 16 residues. Germline V lookup: CDR1 MGHRA, CDR2 YSYEKL. The J segment lost 6 bases and the V segment lost 4 bases, leaving 8 bases of the junction unmatched.

The chain couples TRBV4-1 to TRBJ1-6; 8 bases line up with TRBD1. Material for sequencing was PBMCs. The receptor was isolated from a female donor in good health and CMV-seronegative. CDR3 bases: TGCGCCAGCAGCCCAACGCAGGGGGCTCGTAATTCACCCCTCCACTTT. It codes for CASSPTQGARNSPLHF.